The entry that follows covers one TCR beta chain sequence. Random hexamers were used to reverse transcribe an amount of roughly 0.45 to 1 ug RNA. TCRdb re-called the immunoSEQ multiplex PCR reads with MiXCR, one entry per CDR3 protein. The top ten clones hold over 0.075% of a sample with fewer than 200,000 distinct CDR3 sequences, about 91% of them seen once. Germline V gene lookup returns CDR1 MNHEY and CDR2 SVGAGI. The CDR3 is 16 amino acids. V shed 2 bases and J shed 4 bases, with 15 bases lying between them. The sample originates from a study of CD8 T cells in Susac syndrome. The sequencing input was CD4+ T cells from PBMCs. The rearrangement uses TRBV6-5 and TRBJ2-1, with D tentatively TRBD1 (6 bases). The sequence derives from a human donor with Susac syndrome. The CDR3 loop is CASSYHGTSAYNEQFF. The CDR3 nucleotides are TGTGCCAGCAGTTACCACGGGACATCCGCTTACAATGAGCAGTTCTTC.